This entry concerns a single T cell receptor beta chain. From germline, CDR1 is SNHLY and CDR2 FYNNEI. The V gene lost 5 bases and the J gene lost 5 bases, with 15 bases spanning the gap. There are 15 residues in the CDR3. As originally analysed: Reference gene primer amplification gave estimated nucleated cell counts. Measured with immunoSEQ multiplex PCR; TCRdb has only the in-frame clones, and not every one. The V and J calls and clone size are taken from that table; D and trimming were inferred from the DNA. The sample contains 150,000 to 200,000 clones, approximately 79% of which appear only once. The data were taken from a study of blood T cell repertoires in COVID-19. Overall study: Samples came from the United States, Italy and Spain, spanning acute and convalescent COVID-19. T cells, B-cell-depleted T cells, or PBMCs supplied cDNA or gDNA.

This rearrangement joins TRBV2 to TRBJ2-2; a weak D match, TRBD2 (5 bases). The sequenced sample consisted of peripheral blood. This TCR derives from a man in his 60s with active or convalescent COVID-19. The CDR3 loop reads CASSQDYLLTGELFF. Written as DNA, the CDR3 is TGTGCCAGCAGTCAAGACTATCTCCTGACCGGGGAGCTGTTTTTT.